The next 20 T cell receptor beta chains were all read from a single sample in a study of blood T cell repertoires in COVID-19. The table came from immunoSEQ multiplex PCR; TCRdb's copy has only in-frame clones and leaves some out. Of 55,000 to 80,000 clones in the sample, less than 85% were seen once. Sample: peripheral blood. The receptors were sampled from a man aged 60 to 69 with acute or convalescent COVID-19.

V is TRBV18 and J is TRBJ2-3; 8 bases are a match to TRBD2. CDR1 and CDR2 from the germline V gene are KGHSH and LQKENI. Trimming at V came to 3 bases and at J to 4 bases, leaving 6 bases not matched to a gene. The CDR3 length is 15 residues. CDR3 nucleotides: TGTGCCAGCTCACCCGGTAGCGGGATCGCAGATACGCAGTATTTT. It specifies CASSPGSGIADTQYF.

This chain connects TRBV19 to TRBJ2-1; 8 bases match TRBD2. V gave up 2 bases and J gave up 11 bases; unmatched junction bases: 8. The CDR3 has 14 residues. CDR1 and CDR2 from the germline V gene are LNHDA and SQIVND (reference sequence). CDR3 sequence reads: CASSIQREKGKQFF. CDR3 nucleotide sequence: TGTGCCAGTAGTATACAGCGGGAGAAGGGCAAGCAGTTCTTC.

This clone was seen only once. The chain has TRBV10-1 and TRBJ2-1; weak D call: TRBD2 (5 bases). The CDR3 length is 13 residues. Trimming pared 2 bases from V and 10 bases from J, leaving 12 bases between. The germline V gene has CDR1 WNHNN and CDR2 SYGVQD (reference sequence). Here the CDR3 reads CASSEGPSGEQFF. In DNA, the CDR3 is TGCGCCAGCAGTGAGGGACCCTCGGGGGAGCAGTTCTTC.

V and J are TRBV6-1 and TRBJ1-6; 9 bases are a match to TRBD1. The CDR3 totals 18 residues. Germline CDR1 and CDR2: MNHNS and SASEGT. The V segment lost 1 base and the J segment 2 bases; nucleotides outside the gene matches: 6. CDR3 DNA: TGTGCCAGCAGTGAAGGGGGACAGGGATTAACCTATAATTCACCCCTCCACTTT. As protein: CASSEGGQGLTYNSPLHF.

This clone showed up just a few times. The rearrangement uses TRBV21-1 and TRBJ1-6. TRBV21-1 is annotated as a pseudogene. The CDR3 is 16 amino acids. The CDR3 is CASSKVSGSGNSPLHF. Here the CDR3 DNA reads TGTGCCAGCAGCAAAGTATCTGGGAGCGGGAATTCACCCCTCCACTTT.

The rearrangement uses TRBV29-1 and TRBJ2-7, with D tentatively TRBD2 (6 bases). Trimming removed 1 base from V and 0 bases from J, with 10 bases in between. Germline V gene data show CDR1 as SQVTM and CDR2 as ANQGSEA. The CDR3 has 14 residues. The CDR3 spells CSVEGRESSYEQYF. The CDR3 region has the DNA TGCAGCGTTGAAGGCCGGGAGAGCTCCTACGAGCAGTACTTC.

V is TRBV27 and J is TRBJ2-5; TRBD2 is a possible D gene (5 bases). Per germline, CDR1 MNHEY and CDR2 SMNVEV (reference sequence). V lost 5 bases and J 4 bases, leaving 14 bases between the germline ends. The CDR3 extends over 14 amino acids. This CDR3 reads CASSTTRGGETQYF. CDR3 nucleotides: TGTGCCAGCAGTACTACCCGGGGTGGAGAGACCCAGTACTTC.

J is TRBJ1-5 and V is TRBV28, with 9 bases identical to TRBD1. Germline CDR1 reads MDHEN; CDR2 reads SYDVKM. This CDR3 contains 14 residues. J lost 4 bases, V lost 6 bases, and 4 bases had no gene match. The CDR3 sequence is CASRKGQGNQPQHF. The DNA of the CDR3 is TGTGCCAGCAGGAAAGGACAGGGGAATCAGCCCCAGCATTTT. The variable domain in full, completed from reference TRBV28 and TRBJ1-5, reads DVKVTQSSRYLVKRTGEKVFLECVQDMDHENMFWYRQDPGLGLRLIYFSYDVKMKEKGDIPEGYSVSREKKERFSLILESASTNQTSMYLCASRKGQGNQPQHFGDGTRLSIL.

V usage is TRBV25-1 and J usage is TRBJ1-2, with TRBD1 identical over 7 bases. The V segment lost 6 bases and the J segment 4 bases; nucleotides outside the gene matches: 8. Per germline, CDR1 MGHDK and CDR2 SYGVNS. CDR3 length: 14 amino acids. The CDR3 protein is CASRENRGTYGYTF. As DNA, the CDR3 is TGTGCCAGCAGAGAAAACAGGGGTACCTATGGCTACACCTTC.

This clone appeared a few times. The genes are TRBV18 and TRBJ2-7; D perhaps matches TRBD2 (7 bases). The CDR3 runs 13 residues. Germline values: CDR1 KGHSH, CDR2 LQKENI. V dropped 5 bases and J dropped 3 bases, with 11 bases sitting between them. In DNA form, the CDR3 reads TGTGCCAGCTCAAGGGGGGGGAACTACGAGCAGTACTTC. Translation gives CASSRGGNYEQYF.

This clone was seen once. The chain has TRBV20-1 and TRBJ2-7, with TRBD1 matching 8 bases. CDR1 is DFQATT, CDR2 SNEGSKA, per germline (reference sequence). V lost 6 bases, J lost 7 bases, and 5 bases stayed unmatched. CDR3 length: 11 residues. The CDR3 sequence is CSATRDREQYF. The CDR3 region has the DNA TGCAGTGCGACCCGGGACAGGGAGCAGTACTTC.

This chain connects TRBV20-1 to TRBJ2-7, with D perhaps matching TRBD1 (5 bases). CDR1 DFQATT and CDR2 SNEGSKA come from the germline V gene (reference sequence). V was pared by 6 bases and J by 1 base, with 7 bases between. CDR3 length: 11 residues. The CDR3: CSAAGSYEQYF. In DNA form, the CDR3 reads TGCAGTGCAGCAGGGTCCTACGAGCAGTACTTC.

The CDR3 DNA reads TGTGCCAGCAGCCAGGGAGGTACTAGCACAGATACGCAGTATTTT. This encodes CASSQGGTSTDTQYF. This chain joins TRBV3-1 (or the pseudogene TRBV3-2) and TRBJ2-3, with D tentatively TRBD2 (6 bases). Germline-derived CDR1 and CDR2 are LGHDT and YNNKEL (reference sequence). CDR3 length: 15 amino acids. Deletions cut 3 bases from V and 0 bases from J, with 10 bases between.

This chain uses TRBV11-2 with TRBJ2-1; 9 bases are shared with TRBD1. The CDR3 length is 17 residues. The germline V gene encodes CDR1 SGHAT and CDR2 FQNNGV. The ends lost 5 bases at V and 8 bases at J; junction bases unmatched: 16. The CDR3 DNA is TGTGCCAGCAGCCCCGGTACCGGGACAGGGAATCGCTATGAGCAGTTCTTC. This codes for CASSPGTGTGNRYEQFF. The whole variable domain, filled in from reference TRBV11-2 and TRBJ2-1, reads EAGVAQSPRYKIIEKRQSVAFWCNPISGHATLYWYQQILGQGPKLLIQFQNNGVVDDSQLPKDRFSAERLKGVDSTLKIQPAKLEDSAVYLCASSPGTGTGNRYEQFFGPGTRLTVL.

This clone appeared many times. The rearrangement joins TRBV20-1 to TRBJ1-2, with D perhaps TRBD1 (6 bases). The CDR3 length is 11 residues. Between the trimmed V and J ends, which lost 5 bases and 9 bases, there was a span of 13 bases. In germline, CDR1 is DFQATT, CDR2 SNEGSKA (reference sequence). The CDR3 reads CSALTGSSYTF. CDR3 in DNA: TGCAGTGCTCTGACAGGTTCGAGCTACACCTTC.

CDR3 in amino acids: CATSDPGQGGPNEQFF. In nucleotides, the CDR3 is TGTGCCACCAGTGACCCTGGACAGGGTGGTCCAAATGAGCAGTTCTTC. This chain links TRBV24-1 with TRBJ2-1; 8 nucleotides align to TRBD1. Germline CDR1 and CDR2: KGHDR and SFDVKD. Trimming removed 4 bases from V and 7 bases from J; junction bases left unmatched: 11. The length of the CDR3 is 16 residues.

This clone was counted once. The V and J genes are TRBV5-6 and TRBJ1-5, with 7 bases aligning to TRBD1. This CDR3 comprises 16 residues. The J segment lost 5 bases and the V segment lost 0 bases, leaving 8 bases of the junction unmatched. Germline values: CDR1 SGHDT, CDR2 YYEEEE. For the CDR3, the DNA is TGTGCCAGCAGCTTGGGTGGAGGGGGCATTGATCAGCCCCAGCATTTT. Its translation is CASSLGGGGIDQPQHF. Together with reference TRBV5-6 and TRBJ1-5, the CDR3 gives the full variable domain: DAGVTQSPTHLIKTRGQQVTLRCSPKSGHDTVSWYQQALGQGPQFIFQYYEEEERQRGNFPDRFSGHQFPNYSSELNVNALLLGDSALYLCASSLGGGGIDQPQHFGDGTRLSIL.

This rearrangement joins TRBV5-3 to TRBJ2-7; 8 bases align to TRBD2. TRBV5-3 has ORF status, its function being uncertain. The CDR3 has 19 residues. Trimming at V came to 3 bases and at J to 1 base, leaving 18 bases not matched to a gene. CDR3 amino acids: CARSSSGTRLSPDSYEQYF. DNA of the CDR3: TGTGCCAGAAGCTCCTCCGGGACTAGGCTTTCTCCAGATTCCTACGAGCAGTACTTC.

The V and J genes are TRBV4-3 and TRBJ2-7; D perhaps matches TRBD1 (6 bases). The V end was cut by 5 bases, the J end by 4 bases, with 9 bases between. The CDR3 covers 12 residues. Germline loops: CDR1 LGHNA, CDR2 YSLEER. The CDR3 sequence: CASSYRVYEQYF. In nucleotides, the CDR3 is TGCGCCAGCAGCTACAGGGTGTACGAGCAGTACTTC.

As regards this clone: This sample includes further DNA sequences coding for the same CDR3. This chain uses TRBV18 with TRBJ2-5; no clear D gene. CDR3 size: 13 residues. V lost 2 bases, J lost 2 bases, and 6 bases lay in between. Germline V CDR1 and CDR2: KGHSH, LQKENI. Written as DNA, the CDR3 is TGTGCCAGCTCACCAGGCCAGCAAGAGACCCAGTACTTC. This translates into CASSPGQQETQYF.